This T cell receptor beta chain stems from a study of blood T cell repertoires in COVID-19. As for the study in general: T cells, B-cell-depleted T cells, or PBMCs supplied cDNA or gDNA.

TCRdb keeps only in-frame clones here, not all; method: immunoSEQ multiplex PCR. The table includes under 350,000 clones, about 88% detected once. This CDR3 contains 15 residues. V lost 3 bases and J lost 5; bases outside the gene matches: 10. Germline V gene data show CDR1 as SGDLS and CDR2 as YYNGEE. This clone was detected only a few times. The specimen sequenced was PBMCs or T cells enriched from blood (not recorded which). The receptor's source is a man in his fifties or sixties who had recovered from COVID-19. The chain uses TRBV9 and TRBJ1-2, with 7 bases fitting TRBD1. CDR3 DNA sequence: TGTGCCAGCAGCGCACTGACAGGGTTGGGATATGGCTACACCTTC. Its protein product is CASSALTGLGYGYTF.